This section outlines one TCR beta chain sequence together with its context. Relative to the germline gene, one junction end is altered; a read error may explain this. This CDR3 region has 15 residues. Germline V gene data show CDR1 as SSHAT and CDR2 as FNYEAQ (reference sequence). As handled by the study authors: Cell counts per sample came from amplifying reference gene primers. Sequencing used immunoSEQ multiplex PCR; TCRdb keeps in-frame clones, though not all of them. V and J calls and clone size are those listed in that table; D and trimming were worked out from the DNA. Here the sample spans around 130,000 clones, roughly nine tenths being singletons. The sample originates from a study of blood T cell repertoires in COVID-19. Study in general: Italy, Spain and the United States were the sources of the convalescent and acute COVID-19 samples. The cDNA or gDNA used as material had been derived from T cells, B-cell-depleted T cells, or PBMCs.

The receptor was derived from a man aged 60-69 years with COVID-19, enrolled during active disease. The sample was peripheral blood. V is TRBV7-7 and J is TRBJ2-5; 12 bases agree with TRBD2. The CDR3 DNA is TGTGCTAGCAGCCCAAGACTAGCGGGAGAGGAGACCCAGTACTTC. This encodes CASSPRLAGEETQYF.